This TCR beta chain was observed in a study of PD-L1 blockade in urothelial cancer. Study results and limitations: Sub-median blood TCR clonality before treatment predicted longer survival.

V was pared by 1 base and J by 5 bases, with 4 bases of the junction left unmatched. The CDR3 runs to 15 residues. Germline V gene lookup returns CDR1 SGHTS and CDR2 YDEGEE. As regards this clone: Its antigen remains unknown.

The method was immunoSEQ multiplex PCR; TCRdb's version includes in-frame clones alone and lacks a portion of them. The sample records tens of thousands of clones, about 90% being singletons. Source: PBMCs, taken around atezolizumab (anti-PD-L1) treatment. The origin of this receptor is a woman aged 70-85 years with urothelial cancer. The chain is built from TRBV5-8 and TRBJ1-4; TRBD1 matches at 8 bases. This CDR3 is CASSLRNRGNEKLFF. The CDR3 region has the DNA TGTGCCAGCAGCTTGCGAAACAGGGGGAATGAAAAACTGTTTTTT.